A selection of T cell receptor beta chains follows, all from one sample in a study of beta chain features in type 1 diabetes. The data were produced by immunoSEQ multiplex PCR, yet TCRdb's version contains in-frame clones alone and is incomplete. This sample carries over 150,000 clones, over 6% of them seen once, and the ten largest clones take approximately 0.5%. Sequenced sample: central memory CD4+ T cells from blood. These receptors came from a man aged 18-30 years with type 1 diabetes. Both conserved end residues are part of each CDR3. A D gene is named only where the DNA matches it firmly. Expanded clones get a size class; other rows say once, few or many, or leave the size out.

TRBV4-3	-	-	TRBJ1-6	TGCGCCAGCAGCCAACAGGGAGGCTTATATAATTCACCCCTCCACTTT	CASSQQGGLYNSPLHF
TRBV6-5	few	TRBD2	TRBJ2-7	TGTGCCAGCAGTTACTCGAACCTAGCGGACGAGCAGTACTTC	CASSYSNLADEQYF
TRBV19	-	TRBD2	TRBJ2-1	TGTGCCAGTAGTGAATTAGCGGGGGGAGGAGATGAGCAGTTCTTC	CASSELAGGGDEQFF
TRBV11-3	many	TRBD2	TRBJ2-1	TGTGCCAGCAGCTTAGATCAGGGGGGGACTAGCGCTACCAATGAGCAGTTCTTC	CASSLDQGGTSATNEQFF
TRBV6-1	few	-	TRBJ1-5	TGTGCCAGCGACGACAGCCTTAGCAATCAGCCCCAGCATTTT	CASDDSLSNQPQHF
TRBV5-1	few	-	TRBJ2-3	TGCGCCAGCAGCTTGGGTGAGGAGCGGGATACGCAGTATTTT	CASSLGEERDTQYF
TRBV28	few	-	TRBJ2-7	TGTGCCAGCCGAACGGAGACCTACGAGCAGTACTTC	CASRTETYEQYF
TRBV7-2	-	-	TRBJ1-1	TGTGCCAGCAGCTCCCATGCGGGGGCGCGCACTGAAGCTTTCTTT	CASSSHAGARTEAFF
TRBV28	-	TRBD1	TRBJ2-1	TGTGCCAGCAGTCTAACAGGGGCCCAGGGCAATGAGCAGTTCTTC	CASSLTGAQGNEQFF
TRBV30	-	-	TRBJ2-1	TGTGCCGGGGGCAGCTCCTACAATGAGCAGTTCTTC	CAGGSSYNEQFF
TRBV7-2	-	TRBD1	TRBJ2-1	TGTGCCAGCAGCCCTCGACAGGGTCACGGCAATGAGCAGTTCTTC	CASSPRQGHGNEQFF
TRBV28	few	TRBD1	TRBJ2-7	TGTGCCAGCAAGGCCTTCGAGGGACAGGGGGCCCTAAGCTCCTACGAGCAGTACTTC	CASKAFEGQGALSSYEQYF
TRBV15	few	TRBD2	TRBJ2-5	TGTGCCACCAGCAGACCAGGGACTAGCGGGCAAGAGACCCAGTACTTC	CATSRPGTSGQETQYF
TRBV7-2	-	-	TRBJ2-3	TGTGCCAGCAGCCCATCCGGGGCAGATACGCAGTATTTT	CASSPSGADTQYF
TRBV21-1	-	-	TRBJ2-3	TGTGCCAGCAGCAAAGAGGGCAGGGGTACAGATACGCAGTATTTT	CASSKEGRGTDTQYF
TRBV6-5	-	-	TRBJ2-5	TGTGCCAGCAGTCCTCTTGGCGGGACGGAGACCCAGTACTTC	CASSPLGGTETQYF
TRBV28	-	-	TRBJ2-2	TGTGCCAGCAGTTGGGCGGGCCGCAACACCGGGGAGCTGTTTTTT	CASSWAGRNTGELFF
TRBV19	few	TRBD2	TRBJ2-5	TGTGCCACCGGGACTAGCGGGAGAGAGACCCAGTACTTC	CATGTSGRETQYF
TRBV2	few	-	TRBJ2-1	TGTGCCAGCAGAGTACTAGCAAACGAGCAGTTCTTC	CASRVLANEQFF
TRBV5-1	-	TRBD2	TRBJ2-5	TGCGCCAGCAGCTCGGGACTAGCGGAGACCCAGTACTTC	CASSSGLAETQYF
TRBV7-2	-	-	TRBJ2-3	TGTGCCAGCAGCACTCGACAGCCGTGGGATACGCAGTATTTT	CASSTRQPWDTQYF
TRBV6-1	few	-	TRBJ2-1	TGTGCCAGCAGTCCACGGACACGGGCAGGTGAGCAGTTCTTC	CASSPRTRAGEQFF
TRBV5-1	-	TRBD2	TRBJ2-3	TGCGCCAGCAGAGACCCGGGGGGGAGAGGCGATACGCAGTATTTT	CASRDPGGRGDTQYF
TRBV6-5	few	-	TRBJ2-7	TGTGCCAGCAGCCCGGCCCAGGGGAACGACGAGCAGTACTTC	CASSPAQGNDEQYF